The T cell receptor (beta chain) under discussion was sequenced for a study of blood T cells in healthy people across ages. Study-level points and caveats: The recorded TCR beta diversity per million T cells decreased in a roughly linear manner with age.

Many counts were recorded for this clonotype. What it binds is not known. Germline V gene lookup returns CDR1 LGHNA and CDR2 YSLEER. The CDR3 extends over 13 amino acids. Trimming took 2 bases from V and 7 from J, leaving 10 bases between them. Then a second PCR, running about 6 to 11 cycles, was carried out with a sample-barcoded 5' primer and a J-beta primer mix. MiXCR, run by TCRdb on the 5' RACE reads, gives a single entry per CDR3 protein. The sample consists of roughly 2 million distinct CDR3 sequences, around half of them appearing once. V gene TRBV4-3 combines with J gene TRBJ2-3; unclear D gene. Material for sequencing was blood. The TCR originated in a middle-aged woman in good health. The CDR3, as DNA: TGCGCCAGCAGCCAATGGAATACGAATACGCAGTATTTT. It yields the protein CASSQWNTNTQYF.